This T cell receptor (beta chain) was identified in a study of cytomegalovirus exposure and HLA in healthy donors. Study observations and caveats: Cytomegalovirus association was listed for roughly 160 TCR beta chains.

The PCR was carried out with 60 Vbeta primers and 13 Jbeta primers. The assay was immunoSEQ multiplex PCR, and TCRdb's table has in-frame clones only and misses some. The sample has approximately 220,000 clones; 75% to 90% are singletons. This clone was picked up a small number of times. What it binds is not known. The source material was PBMCs. This TCR was sampled from a boy younger than 10 in good health and CMV-seronegative.

CDR3 coding DNA: TGTGCCAGCAGCTTTCTTAATGAAAAACTGTTTTTT. Translating it yields CASSFLNEKLFF. This chain connects TRBV28 to TRBJ1-4; D call uncertain. Trimming pared 6 bases from V and 4 bases from J, leaving 6 bases between. Germline CDR1 and CDR2: MDHEN and SYDVKM. The length of the CDR3 is 12 residues.